This entry concerns a single TCR beta chain. The data were taken from a study of T-cell reconstitution after alpha-beta-depleted transplantation in children. Unique molecular identifiers were incorporated when the TCRbeta library was constructed. MiXCR, run by TCRdb on the PCR reads, gives a single entry per CDR3 protein. The table lists around 380,000 distinct CDR3 sequences, about a tenth of them singletons. The germline gives CDR1 DFQATT, CDR2 SNEGSKA (reference sequence). V was trimmed by 4 bases and J by 4 bases, leaving 13 bases between them. The CDR3 is made up of 13 amino acids. The starting material was PBMCs from the stem cell graft donor, obtained from the stem cell graft. The genes are TRBV20-1 and TRBJ1-2; D gene ambiguous. This clonotype originated in a human donor who donated a stem cell graft to a child with acute myeloid leukemia. This CDR3 is CSATRDTLYGYTF. CDR3 bases: TGCAGTGCTACGAGAGACACCCTCTATGGCTACACCTTC.